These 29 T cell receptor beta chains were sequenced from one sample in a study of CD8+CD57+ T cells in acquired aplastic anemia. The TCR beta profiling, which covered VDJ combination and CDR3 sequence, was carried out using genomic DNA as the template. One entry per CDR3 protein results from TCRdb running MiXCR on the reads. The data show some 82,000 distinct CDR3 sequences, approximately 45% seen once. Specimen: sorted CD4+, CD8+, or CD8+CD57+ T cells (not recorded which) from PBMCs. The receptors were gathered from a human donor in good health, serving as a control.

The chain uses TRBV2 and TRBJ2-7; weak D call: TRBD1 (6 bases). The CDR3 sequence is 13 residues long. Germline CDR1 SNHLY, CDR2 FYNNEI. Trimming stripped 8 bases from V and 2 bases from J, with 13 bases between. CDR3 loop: CASGRTETYEQYF. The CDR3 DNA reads TGTGCCAGCGGGCGGACAGAAACCTACGAGCAGTACTTC. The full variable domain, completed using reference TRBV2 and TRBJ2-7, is EPEVTQTPSHQVTQMGQEVILRCVPISNHLYFYWYRQILGQKVEFLVSFYNNEISEKSEIFDDQFSVERPDGSNFTLKIRSTKLEDSAMYFCASGRTETYEQYFGPGTRLTVT.

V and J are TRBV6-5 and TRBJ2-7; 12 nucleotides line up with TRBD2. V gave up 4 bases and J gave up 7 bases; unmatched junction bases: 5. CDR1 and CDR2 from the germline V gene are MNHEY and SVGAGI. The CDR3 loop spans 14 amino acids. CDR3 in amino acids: CASSSSGGAREQYF. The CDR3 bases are TGTGCCAGCAGTTCTAGCGGGGGGGCACGTGAGCAGTACTTC.

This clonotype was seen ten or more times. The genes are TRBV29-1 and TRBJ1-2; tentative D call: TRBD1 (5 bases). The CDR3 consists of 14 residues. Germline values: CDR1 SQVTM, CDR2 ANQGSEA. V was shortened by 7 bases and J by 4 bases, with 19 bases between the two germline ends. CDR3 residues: CSAASGGPFYGYTF. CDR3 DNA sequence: TGCAGCGCAGCCTCGGGGGGTCCTTTCTATGGCTACACCTTC.

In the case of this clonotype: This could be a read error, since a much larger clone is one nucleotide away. CDR3 region: CASSSPNFGTSKTYEQYF. CDR3 DNA sequence: TGTGCCAGCAGCTCCCCCAACTTCGGGACGTCGAAAACCTACGAGCAGTACTTC. The V gene is TRBV12-3 or TRBV12-4, the J gene TRBJ2-7, with D perhaps being TRBD1 or TRBD2 (5 bases each). The V end lost 6 bases, the J end lost 2 bases, and 26 bases lay between the germline ends. This CDR3 region has 18 residues.

CDR3 sequence (DNA): TGTGCCAGCAGTTACGTTTTAGCACGGAACACCGGGGAGCTGTTTTTT. Translation gives CASSYVLARNTGELFF. The chain employs TRBV6-5 and TRBJ2-2; D is unresolved. Between the trimmed V and J ends, which lost 2 bases and 1 base, there was a span of 11 bases. There are 16 residues in the CDR3. Germline loops: CDR1 MNHEY, CDR2 SVGAGI.

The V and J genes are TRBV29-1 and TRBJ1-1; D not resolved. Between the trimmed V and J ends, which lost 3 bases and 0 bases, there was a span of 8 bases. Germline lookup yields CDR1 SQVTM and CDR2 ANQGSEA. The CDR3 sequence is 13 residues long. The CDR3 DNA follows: TGCAGCGTTGAGGGGTTAATGAACACTGAAGCTTTCTTT. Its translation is CSVEGLMNTEAFF.

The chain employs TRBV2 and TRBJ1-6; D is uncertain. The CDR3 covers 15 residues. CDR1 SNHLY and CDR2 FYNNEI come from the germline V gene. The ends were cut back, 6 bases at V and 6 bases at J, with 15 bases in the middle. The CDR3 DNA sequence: TGTGCCAGCAGAGACCCGCGGACGGGTAATTCACCCCTCCACTTT. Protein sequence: CASRDPRTGNSPLHF.

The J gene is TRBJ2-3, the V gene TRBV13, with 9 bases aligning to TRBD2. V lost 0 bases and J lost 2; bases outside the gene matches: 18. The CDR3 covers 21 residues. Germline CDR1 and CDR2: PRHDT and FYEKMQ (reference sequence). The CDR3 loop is CASSLGSGGRAGKKHTDTQYF. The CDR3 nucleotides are TGTGCCAGCAGCTTAGGATCCGGCGGGAGGGCCGGAAAAAAACACACAGATACGCAGTATTTT.

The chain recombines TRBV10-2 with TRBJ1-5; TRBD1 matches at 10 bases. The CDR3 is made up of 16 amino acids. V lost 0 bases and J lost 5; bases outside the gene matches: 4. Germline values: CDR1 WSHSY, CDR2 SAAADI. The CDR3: CASSESGTGVDQPQHF. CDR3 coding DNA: TGCGCCAGCAGTGAGTCGGGGACAGGGGTGGATCAGCCCCAGCATTTT.

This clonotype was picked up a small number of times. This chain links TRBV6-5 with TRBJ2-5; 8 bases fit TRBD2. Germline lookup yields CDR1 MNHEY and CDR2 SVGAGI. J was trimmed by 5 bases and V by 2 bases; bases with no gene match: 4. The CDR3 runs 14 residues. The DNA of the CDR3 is TGTGCCAGCAGTTACCGGGGGGGCGGGGAGACCCAGTACTTC. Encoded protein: CASSYRGGGETQYF.

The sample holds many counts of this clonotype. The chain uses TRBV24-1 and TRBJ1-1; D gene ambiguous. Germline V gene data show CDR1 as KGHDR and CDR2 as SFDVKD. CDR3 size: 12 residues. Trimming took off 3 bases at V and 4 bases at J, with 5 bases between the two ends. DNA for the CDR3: TGTGCCACCAGTGATCCGGGCACTGAAGCTTTCTTT. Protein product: CATSDPGTEAFF.

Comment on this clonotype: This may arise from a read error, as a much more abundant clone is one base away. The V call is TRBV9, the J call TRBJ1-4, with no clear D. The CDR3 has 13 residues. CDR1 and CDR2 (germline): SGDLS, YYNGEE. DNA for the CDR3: TGTGCCAGCAGCCCCTCGCACGGAGGGAAACTGCTTTTT. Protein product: CASSPSHGGKLLF.

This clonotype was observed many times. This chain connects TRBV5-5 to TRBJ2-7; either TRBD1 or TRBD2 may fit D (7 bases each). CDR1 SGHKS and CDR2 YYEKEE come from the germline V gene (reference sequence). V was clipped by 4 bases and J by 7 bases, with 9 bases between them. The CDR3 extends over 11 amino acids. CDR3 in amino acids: CASSQGGEQYF. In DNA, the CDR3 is TGTGCCAGCAGCCAGGGGGGGGAGCAGTACTTC. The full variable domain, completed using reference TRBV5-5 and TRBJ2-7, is DAGVTQSPTHLIKTRGQQVTLRCSPISGHKSVSWYQQVLGQGPQFIFQYYEKEERGRGNFPDRFSARQFPNYSSELNVNALLLGDSALYLCASSQGGEQYFGPGTRLTVT.

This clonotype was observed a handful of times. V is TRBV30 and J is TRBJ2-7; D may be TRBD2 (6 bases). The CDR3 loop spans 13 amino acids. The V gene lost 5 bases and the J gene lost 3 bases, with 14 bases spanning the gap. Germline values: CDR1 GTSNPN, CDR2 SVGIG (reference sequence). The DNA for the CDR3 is TGTGCCTGGTCTGGAGGGGCCCTCTACGAGCAGTACTTC. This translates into CAWSGGALYEQYF. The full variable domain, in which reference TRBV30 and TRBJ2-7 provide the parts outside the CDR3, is SQTIHQWPATLVQPVGSPLSLECTVEGTSNPNLYWYRQAAGRGLQLLFYSVGIGQISSEVPQNLSASRPQDRQFILSSKKLLLSDSGFYLCAWSGGALYEQYFGPGTRLTVT.

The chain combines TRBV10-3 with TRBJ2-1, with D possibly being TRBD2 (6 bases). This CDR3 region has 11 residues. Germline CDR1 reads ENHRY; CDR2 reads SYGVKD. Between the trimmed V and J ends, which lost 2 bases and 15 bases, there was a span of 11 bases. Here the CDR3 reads CAISETSRAFF. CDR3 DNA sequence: TGTGCCATCAGTGAGACTAGCAGGGCGTTCTTC.

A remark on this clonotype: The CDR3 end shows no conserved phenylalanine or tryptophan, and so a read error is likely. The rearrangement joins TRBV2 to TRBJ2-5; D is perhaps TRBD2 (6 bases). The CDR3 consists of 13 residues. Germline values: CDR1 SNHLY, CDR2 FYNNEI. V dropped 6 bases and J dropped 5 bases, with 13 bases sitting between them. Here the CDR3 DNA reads TGTGCCAGCAGCCCCCCGGGGGAGGAGACCCAGTACTCC. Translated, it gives CASSPPGEETQYS.

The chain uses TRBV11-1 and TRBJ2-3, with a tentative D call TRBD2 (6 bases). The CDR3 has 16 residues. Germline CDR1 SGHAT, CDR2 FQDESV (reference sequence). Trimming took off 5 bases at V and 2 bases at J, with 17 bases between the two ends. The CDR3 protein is CASSILTRGTTDTQYF. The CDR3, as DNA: TGTGCCAGCAGCATATTGACGCGGGGTACCACAGATACGCAGTATTTT. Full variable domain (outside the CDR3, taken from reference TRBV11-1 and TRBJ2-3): EAEVAQSPRYKITEKSQAVAFWCDPISGHATLYWYRQILGQGPELLVQFQDESVVDDSQLPKDRFSAERLKGVDSTLKIQPAELGDSAMYLCASSILTRGTTDTQYFGPGTRLTVL.

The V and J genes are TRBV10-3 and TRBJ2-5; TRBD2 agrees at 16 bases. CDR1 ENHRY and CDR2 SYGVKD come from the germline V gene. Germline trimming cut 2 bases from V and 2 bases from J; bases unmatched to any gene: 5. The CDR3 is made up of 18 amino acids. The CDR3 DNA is TGTGCCATCAGTGAGCTCTCGGGACTAGCGGGGGGGCAAGAGACCCAGTACTTC. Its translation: CAISELSGLAGGQETQYF.

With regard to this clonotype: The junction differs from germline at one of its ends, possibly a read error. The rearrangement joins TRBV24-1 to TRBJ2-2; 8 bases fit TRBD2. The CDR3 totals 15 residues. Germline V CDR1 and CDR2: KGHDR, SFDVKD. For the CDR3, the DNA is TGTGCCACCAGTGATTTAGCGGGAGACACCGGGGAGCTGGTTTTT. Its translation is CATSDLAGDTGELVF.

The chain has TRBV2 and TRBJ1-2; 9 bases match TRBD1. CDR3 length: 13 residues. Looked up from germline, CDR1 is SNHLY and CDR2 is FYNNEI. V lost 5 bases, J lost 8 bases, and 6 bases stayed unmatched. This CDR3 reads CASSPTGGNGYTF. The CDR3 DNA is TGTGCCAGCAGTCCTACAGGGGGCAACGGCTACACCTTC.

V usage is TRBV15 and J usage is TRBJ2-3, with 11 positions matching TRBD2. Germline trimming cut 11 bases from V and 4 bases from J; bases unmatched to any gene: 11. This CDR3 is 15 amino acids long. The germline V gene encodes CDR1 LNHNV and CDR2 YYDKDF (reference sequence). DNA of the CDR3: TGTGCCGGCCCAACTAGCGGGAGTCAGCCAGATACGCAGTATTTT. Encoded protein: CAGPTSGSQPDTQYF.

In nucleotides, the CDR3 is TGTGCCAGTAGTATGGTTGTTAACACTGAAGCTTTCTTT. This translates into CASSMVVNTEAFF. The genes are TRBV19 and TRBJ1-1; D is unclear. The CDR3 loop spans 13 amino acids. Germline V gives CDR1 LNHDA, CDR2 SQIVND (reference sequence). Trimming removed 3 bases from V and 2 bases from J, with 7 bases in between.

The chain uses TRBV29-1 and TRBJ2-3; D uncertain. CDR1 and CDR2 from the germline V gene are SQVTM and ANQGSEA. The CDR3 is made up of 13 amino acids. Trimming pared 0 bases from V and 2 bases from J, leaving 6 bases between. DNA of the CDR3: TGCAGCGTTGAAGATCCCATCACAGATACGCAGTATTTT. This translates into CSVEDPITDTQYF.

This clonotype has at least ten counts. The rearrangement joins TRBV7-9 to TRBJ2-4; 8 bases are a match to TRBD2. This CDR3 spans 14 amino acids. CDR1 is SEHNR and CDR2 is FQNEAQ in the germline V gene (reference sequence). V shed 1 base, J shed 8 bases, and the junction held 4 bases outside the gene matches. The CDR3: CASSLVTSGDIQYF. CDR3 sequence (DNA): TGTGCCAGCAGCTTAGTTACTAGCGGAGACATTCAGTACTTC.

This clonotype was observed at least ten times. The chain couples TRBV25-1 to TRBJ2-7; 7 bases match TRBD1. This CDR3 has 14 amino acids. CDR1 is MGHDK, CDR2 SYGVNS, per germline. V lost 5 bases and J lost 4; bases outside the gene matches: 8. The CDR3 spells CASSLQGFGYEQYF. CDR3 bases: TGTGCCAGCAGTCTACAGGGGTTCGGTTACGAGCAGTACTTC.

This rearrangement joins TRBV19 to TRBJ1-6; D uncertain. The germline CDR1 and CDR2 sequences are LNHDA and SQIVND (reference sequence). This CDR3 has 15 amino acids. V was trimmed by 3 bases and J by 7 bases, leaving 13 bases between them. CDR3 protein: CASSMGVEGNSPLHF. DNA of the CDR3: TGTGCCAGTAGTATGGGCGTTGAGGGCAATTCACCCCTCCACTTT.

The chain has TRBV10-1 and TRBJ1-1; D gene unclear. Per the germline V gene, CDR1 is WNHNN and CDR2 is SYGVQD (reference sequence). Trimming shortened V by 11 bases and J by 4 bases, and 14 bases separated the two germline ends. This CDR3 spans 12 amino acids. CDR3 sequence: CAGTTGSTEAFF. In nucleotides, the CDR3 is TGCGCCGGCACCACCGGATCCACTGAAGCTTTCTTT.

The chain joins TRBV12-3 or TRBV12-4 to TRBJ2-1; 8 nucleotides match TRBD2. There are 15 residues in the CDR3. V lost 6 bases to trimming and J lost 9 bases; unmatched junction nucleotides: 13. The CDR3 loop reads CASSPFRGGSPEQFF. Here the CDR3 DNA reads TGTGCCAGCAGCCCCTTTCGGGGGGGCTCGCCTGAGCAGTTCTTC.

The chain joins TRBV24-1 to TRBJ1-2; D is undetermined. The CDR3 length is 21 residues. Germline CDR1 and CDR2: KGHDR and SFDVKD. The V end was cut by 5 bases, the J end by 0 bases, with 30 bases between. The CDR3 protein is CATSVPFRVAIFLCANYGYTF. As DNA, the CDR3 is TGTGCCACCAGTGTCCCTTTTAGAGTGGCTATATTCTTATGTGCTAACTATGGCTACACCTTC.